What follows are 8 T cell receptor beta chains derived from one specimen sequenced in a study of cytomegalovirus exposure and HLA in healthy donors. TCRdb keeps only in-frame clones here, not all; method: immunoSEQ multiplex PCR. The table has 150,000 to 200,000 clones, roughly 82% seen once. The source material was PBMCs. The receptors here all came from a man aged 18 to 29 in good health and CMV-seropositive.

This clone was seen just once. The CDR3 DNA is TGTGCCAGCAGTGAACCCCGGCTAGCGGCCACAGATACGCAGTATTTT. Amino acids: CASSEPRLAATDTQYF. V gene TRBV6-1 combines with J gene TRBJ2-3; TRBD2 matches at 7 bases. The germline V gene has CDR1 MNHNS and CDR2 SASEGT. Trimming removed 2 bases from V and 2 bases from J; junction bases left unmatched: 7. CDR3 size: 16 residues.

DNA for the CDR3: TGTGCCAGCAGCCCCGATGGGGGGGCTAATGAAAAACTGTTTTTT. Its protein product is CASSPDGGANEKLFF. The chain uses TRBV9 and TRBJ1-4, with a tentative D call TRBD1 (5 bases). CDR3 length: 15 residues. Germline loops: CDR1 SGDLS, CDR2 YYNGEE. Trimming removed 4 bases at V and 3 bases at J, with 13 bases between.

The CDR3 loop is CASSSQRGTEAFF. The CDR3, as DNA: TGTGCCAGTAGTTCCCAACGGGGGACTGAAGCTTTCTTT. The rearrangement joins TRBV19 to TRBJ1-1; perhaps TRBD1 as D (5 bases). V was pared by 5 bases and J by 5 bases, with 12 bases between. There are 13 residues in the CDR3. The germline gives CDR1 LNHDA, CDR2 SQIVND (reference sequence).

The table lists this clone with a few counts. The V and J genes are TRBV7-9 and TRBJ1-3; no reliable D call. Looked up from germline, CDR1 is SEHNR and CDR2 is FQNEAQ (reference sequence). Trimming stripped 6 bases from V and 2 bases from J, with 11 bases between. The CDR3 runs 14 residues. This CDR3 reads CASSSGETGNTIYF. In DNA, the CDR3 is TGTGCCAGCAGTTCTGGGGAGACTGGAAACACCATATATTTT.

CDR3 bases: TGTGCCAGCACATCTAGCGGGGGACCAGATACGCAGTATTTT. This gives the protein CASTSSGGPDTQYF. The rearrangement links TRBV2 to TRBJ2-3; 10 bases align to TRBD2. Germline CDR1 is SNHLY and CDR2 is FYNNEI. J gave up 4 bases and V 7 bases, and 5 bases lay outside the gene matches. The CDR3 is 14 residues long.

The V and J genes are TRBV5-4 and TRBJ1-2; unclear D gene. Deletions cut 4 bases from V and 8 bases from J, with 18 bases between. This CDR3 has 14 amino acids. The germline V gene encodes CDR1 SGHNT and CDR2 YYREEE (reference sequence). CDR3 loop: CASSPAGGPWGYTF. CDR3 DNA: TGTGCCAGCAGCCCCGCCGGAGGGCCCTGGGGCTACACCTTC. Full variable domain (missing parts from reference TRBV5-4 and TRBJ1-2): ETGVTQSPTHLIKTRGQQVTLRCSSQSGHNTVSWYQQALGQGPQFIFQYYREEENGRGNFPPRFSGLQFPNYSSELNVNALELDDSALYLCASSPAGGPWGYTFGSGTRLTVV.

The CDR3 DNA follows: TGCGCCAGCAGCTTGGGAGGACTGGTACAGGGGGCTTCCTACGAGCAGTACTTC. Protein sequence: CASSLGGLVQGASYEQYF. The J gene is TRBJ2-7, the V gene TRBV5-1; the match to TRBD1 covers 9 bases. This CDR3 comprises 18 residues. Losses at the gene ends were 0 bases for V and 1 base for J; bases not matched to a gene: 11. From germline, CDR1 is SGHRS and CDR2 YFSETQ.

This sequence joins TRBV4-2 and TRBJ2-1; TRBD2 matches 8 bases. The CDR3 is 16 amino acids. V trimming: 1 base; J trimming: 4 bases; junction bases outside the gene matches: 6. Germline V gene lookup returns CDR1 LGHNA and CDR2 YNFKEQ. The CDR3 region has the DNA TGTGCCAGCAGCCAAGTCTCTGGCGGGAGGTACAATGAGCAGTTCTTC. Encoded protein: CASSQVSGGRYNEQFF.